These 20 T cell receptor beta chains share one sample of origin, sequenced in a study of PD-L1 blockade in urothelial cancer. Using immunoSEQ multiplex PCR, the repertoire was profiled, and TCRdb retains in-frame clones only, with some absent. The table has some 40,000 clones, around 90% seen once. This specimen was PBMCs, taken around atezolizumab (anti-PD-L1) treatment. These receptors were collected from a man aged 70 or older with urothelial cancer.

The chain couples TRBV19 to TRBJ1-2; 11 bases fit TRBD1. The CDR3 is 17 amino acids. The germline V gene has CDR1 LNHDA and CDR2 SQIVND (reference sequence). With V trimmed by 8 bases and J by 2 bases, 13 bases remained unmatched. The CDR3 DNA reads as TGTGCCAGTGAGCCCGGGACAGGGGGGCGAGGGAACTATGGCTACACCTTC. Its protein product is CASEPGTGGRGNYGYTF.

CDR3 protein: CASSLLGQPNTEAFF. For the CDR3, the DNA is TGTGCCAGCAGCTTGTTGGGACAACCGAACACTGAAGCTTTCTTT. V usage is TRBV5-6 and J usage is TRBJ1-1; TRBD1 might be the D (6 bases). The germline V gene encodes CDR1 SGHDT and CDR2 YYEEEE. The CDR3 runs to 15 residues. The V end was cut by 1 base, the J end by 1 base, with 11 bases between. The full variable domain, its missing parts supplied by reference TRBV5-6 and TRBJ1-1, is DAGVTQSPTHLIKTRGQQVTLRCSPKSGHDTVSWYQQALGQGPQFIFQYYEEEERQRGNFPDRFSGHQFPNYSSELNVNALLLGDSALYLCASSLLGQPNTEAFFGQGTRLTVV.

The CDR3 DNA follows: TGTGCCAGCAGCCCAAGCGGGGGCGGGAATCAGCCCCAGCATTTT. It specifies CASSPSGGGNQPQHF. This chain joins TRBV7-3 and TRBJ1-5, with D tentatively TRBD1 (6 bases). The CDR3 consists of 15 residues. The ends were cut back, 5 bases at V and 4 bases at J, with 15 bases in the middle. The germline CDR1 and CDR2 sequences are SGHTA and FQGTGA.

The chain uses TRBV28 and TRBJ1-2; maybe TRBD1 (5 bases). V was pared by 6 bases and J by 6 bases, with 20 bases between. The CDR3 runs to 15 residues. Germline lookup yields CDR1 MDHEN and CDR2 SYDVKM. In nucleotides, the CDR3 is TGTGCCAGCAGCCTATTGACAGTGACTGGAGATGGCTACACCTTC. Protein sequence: CASSLLTVTGDGYTF.

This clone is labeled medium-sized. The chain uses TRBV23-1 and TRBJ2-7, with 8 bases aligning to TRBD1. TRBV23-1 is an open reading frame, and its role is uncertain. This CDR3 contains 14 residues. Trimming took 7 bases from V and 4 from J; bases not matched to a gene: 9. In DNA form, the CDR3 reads TGCGCCAGCATCCGTAAGGACAGGGTATACGAGCAGTACTTC. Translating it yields CASIRKDRVYEQYF.

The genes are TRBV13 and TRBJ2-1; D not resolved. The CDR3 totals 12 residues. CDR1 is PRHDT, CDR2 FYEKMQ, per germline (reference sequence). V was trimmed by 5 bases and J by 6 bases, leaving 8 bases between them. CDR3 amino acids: CASSASGNEQFF. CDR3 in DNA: TGTGCCAGCAGCGCTTCCGGCAATGAGCAGTTCTTC.

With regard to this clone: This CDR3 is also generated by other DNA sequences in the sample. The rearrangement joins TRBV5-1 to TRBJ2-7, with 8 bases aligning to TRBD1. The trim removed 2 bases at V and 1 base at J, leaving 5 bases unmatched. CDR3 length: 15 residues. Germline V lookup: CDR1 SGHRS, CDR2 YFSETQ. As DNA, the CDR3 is TGCGCCAGCAGCTTATCCGGGACAGGTTCCTACGAGCAGTACTTC. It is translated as CASSLSGTGSYEQYF.

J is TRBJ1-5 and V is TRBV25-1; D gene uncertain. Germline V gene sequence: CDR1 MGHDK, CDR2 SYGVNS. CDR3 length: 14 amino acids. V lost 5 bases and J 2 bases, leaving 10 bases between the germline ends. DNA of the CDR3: TGTGCCAGCAGTCCTTCCTCCGGCAATCAGCCCCAGCATTTT. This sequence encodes CASSPSSGNQPQHF.

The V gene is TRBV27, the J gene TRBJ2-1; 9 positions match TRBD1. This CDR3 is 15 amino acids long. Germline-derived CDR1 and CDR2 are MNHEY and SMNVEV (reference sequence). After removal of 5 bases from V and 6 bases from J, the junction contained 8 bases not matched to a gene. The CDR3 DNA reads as TGTGCCAGCAGTGTAATCGGGACAGGGAGCAATGAGCAGTTCTTC. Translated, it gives CASSVIGTGSNEQFF.

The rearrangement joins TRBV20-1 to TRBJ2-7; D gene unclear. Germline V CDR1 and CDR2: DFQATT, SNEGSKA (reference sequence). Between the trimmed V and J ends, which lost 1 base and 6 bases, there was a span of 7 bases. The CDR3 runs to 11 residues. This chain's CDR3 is CSARVELEQYF. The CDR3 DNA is TGCAGTGCTAGAGTGGAGCTCGAGCAGTACTTC.

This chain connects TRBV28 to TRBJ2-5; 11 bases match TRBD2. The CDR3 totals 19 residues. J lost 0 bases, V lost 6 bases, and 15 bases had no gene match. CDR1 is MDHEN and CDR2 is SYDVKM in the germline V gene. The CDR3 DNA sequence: TGTGCCAGCAGGCCTGTTAGGCTAGCGGGAGGCCCGTACCAAGAGACCCAGTACTTC. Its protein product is CASRPVRLAGGPYQETQYF. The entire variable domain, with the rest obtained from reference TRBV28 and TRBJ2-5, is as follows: DVKVTQSSRYLVKRTGEKVFLECVQDMDHENMFWYRQDPGLGLRLIYFSYDVKMKEKGDIPEGYSVSREKKERFSLILESASTNQTSMYLCASRPVRLAGGPYQETQYFGPGTRLLVL.

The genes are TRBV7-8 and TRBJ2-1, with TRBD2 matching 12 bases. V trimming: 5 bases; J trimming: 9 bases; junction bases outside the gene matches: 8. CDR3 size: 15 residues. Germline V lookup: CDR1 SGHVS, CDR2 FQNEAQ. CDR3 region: CASSPGLAGRSEQFF. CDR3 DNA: TGTGCCAGCAGCCCCGGACTAGCGGGAAGGAGTGAGCAGTTCTTC.

CDR3 coding DNA: TGTGCCAGCAGTCCATCAACAGGGGGGAATCAGCCCCAGCATTTT. Amino acids: CASSPSTGGNQPQHF. This rearrangement joins TRBV27 to TRBJ1-5, with 8 bases matching TRBD1. The V segment lost 5 bases and the J segment 4 bases; nucleotides outside the gene matches: 7. The CDR3 extends over 15 amino acids. Germline assignment: CDR1 MNHEY and CDR2 SMNVEV (reference sequence).

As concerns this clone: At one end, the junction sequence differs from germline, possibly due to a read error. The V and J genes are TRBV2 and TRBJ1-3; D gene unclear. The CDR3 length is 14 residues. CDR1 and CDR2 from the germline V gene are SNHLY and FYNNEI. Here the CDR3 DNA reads TGTGCCAGCAGGGAAGCCCGCTCTGGAAACACCATATATTTT. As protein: CASREARSGNTIYF.

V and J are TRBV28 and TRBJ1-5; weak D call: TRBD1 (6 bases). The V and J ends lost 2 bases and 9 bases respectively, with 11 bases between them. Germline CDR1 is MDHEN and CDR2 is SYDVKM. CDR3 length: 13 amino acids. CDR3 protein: CASSLGGVGPQHF. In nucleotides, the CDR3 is TGTGCCAGCAGTTTAGGGGGCGTAGGGCCCCAGCATTTT.

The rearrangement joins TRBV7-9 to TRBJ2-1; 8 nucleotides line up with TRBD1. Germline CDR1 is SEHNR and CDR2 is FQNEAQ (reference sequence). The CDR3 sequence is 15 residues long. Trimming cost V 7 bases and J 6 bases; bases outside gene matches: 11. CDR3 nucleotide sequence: TGTGCCAGCACCGTGGGGGCGACAGGGGTCAATGAGCAGTTCTTC. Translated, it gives CASTVGATGVNEQFF. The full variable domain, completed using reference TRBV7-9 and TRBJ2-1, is DTGVSQNPRHKITKRGQNVTFRCDPISEHNRLYWYRQTLGQGPEFLTYFQNEAQLEKSRLLSDRFSAERPKGSFSTLEIQRTEQGDSAMYLCASTVGATGVNEQFFGPGTRLTVL.

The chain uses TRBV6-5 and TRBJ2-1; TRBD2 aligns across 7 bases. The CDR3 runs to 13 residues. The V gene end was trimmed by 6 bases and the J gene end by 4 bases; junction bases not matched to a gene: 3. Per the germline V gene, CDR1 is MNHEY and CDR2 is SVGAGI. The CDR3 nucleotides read TGTGCCAGCAGGGGAGGGCCTTACAATGAGCAGTTCTTC. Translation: CASRGGPYNEQFF.

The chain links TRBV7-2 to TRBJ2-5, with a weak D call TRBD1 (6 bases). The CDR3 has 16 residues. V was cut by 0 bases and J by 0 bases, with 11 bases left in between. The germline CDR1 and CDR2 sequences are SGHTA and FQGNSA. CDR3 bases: TGTGCCAGCAGCTTAGCGTCGACAGGTAACCAAGAGACCCAGTACTTC. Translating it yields CASSLASTGNQETQYF.

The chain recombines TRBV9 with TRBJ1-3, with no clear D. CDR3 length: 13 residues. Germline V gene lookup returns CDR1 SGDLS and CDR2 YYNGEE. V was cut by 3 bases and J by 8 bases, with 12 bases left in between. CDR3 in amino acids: CASSALGGDTIYF. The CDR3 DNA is TGTGCCAGCAGCGCCCTTGGCGGGGACACCATATATTTT.

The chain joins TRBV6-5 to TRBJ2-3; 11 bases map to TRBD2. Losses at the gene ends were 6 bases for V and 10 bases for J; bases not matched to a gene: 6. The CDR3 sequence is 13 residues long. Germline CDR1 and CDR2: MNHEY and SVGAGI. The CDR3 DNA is TGTGCCAGCAGCCCCCGGACTAGCGGGCCGCAGTATTTT. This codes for CASSPRTSGPQYF.